Described below is a single T cell receptor (beta chain) sequence and its context. The target antigen is unknown. The record originates from a study of T cells expressing NK-cell markers. In the study overall: The eight sequenced donors comprised seven who were HCMV-seropositive and one who was seronegative. Study results and limitations: About 6 donors had dominant NKG2C+ clonotypes that comprised about 1.0-7.0% of their CD8+ T cells.

TCRdb re-called the 5' RACE reads, yielding one record per CDR3 amino acid sequence without DNA. The listing contains 300,000 to 450,000 distinct CDR3 sequences. The CDR3 totals 16 residues. Germline values: CDR1 SGHRS, CDR2 YFSETQ. This receptor was taken from a man aged 18 to 70 in good health. The chain has TRBV5-1 and TRBJ2-3; TCRdb indicates TRBD2, and absent DNA this call remains unverified. Material for sequencing was blood T cells: a sorted CD56 or NKG2C T cell subset, CD4+ or CD8+ T cells, or bulk PBMC T cells (not recorded which). The CDR3 sequence: CASSYLPTGRTDTQYF.